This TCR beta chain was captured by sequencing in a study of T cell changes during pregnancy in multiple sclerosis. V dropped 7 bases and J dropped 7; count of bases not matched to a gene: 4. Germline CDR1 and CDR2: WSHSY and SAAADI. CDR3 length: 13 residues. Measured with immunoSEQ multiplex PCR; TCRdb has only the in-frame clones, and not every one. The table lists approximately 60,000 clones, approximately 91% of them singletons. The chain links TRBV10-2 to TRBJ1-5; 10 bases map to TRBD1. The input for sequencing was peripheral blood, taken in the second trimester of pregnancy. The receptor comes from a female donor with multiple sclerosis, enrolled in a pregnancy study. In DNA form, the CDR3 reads TGCGCCAGCACGCGGACAGGGGGACAGCCCCAGCATTTT. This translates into CASTRTGGQPQHF.